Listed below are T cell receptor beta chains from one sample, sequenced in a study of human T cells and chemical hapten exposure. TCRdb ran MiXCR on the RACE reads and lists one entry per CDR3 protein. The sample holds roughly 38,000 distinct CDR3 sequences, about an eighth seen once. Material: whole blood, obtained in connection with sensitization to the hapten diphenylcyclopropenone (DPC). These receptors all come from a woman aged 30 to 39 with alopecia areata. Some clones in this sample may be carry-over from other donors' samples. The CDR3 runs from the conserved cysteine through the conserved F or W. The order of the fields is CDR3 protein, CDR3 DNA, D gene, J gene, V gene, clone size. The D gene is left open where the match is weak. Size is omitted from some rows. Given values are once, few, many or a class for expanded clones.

CDR3: CASSPRGRTSGSTDTQYF; DNA: TGCGCCAGCAGCCCGCGCGGCCGGACTAGCGGGAGCACAGATACGCAGTATTTT; D: TRBD2; J: TRBJ2-3; V: TRBV5-1; size: NA
CDR3: CASSLELAGAGELFF; DNA: TGTGCCAGCAGCTTAGAGCTAGCGGGAGCCGGGGAGCTGTTTTTT; D: TRBD2; J: TRBJ2-2; V: TRBV7-2; size: many
CDR3: CASSLAQGEQYF; DNA: TGTGCCAGCAGCTTAGCGCAGGGAGAGCAGTACTTC; D: NA; J: TRBJ2-7; V: TRBV7-6; size: few
CDR3: CASSSRVGRDEQFF; DNA: TGTGCCAGCAGCTCCCGGGTCGGCCGCGATGAGCAGTTCTTC; D: NA; J: TRBJ2-1; V: TRBV7-9; size: NA
CDR3: CASSRQSSIGETQYF; DNA: TGTGCCAGTAGCCGCCAATCTAGCATTGGGGAGACCCAGTACTTC; D: NA; J: TRBJ2-5; V: TRBV19; size: many
CDR3: CASSPPRSVEQFF; DNA: TGTGCCAGCAGCCCCCCCCGGTCCGTTGAGCAGTTCTTC; D: NA; J: TRBJ2-1; V: TRBV3-1; size: NA
CDR3: CASSFQYNSPLHF; DNA: TGTGCCAGCAGCTTCCAGTATAATTCACCCCTCCACTTT; D: NA; J: TRBJ1-6; V: TRBV7-2; size: few
CDR3: CASLPGQGAREQFF; DNA: TGTGCCAGCCTACCGGGACAGGGGGCACGGGAGCAGTTCTTC; D: TRBD1; J: TRBJ2-1; V: TRBV2; size: NA
CDR3: CASSHPSGGTDTQYF; DNA: TGTGCCAGCAGCCATCCTAGTGGGGGCACAGATACGCAGTATTTT; D: NA; J: TRBJ2-3; V: TRBV3-1; size: many
CDR3: CASSSGLAGATDTQYF; DNA: TGTGCCAGCAGCTCGGGACTAGCGGGAGCCACAGATACGCAGTATTTT; D: TRBD2; J: TRBJ2-3; V: TRBV7-7; size: NA
CDR3: CASSPVRGSYEQYF; DNA: TGTGCCAGCAGCCCCGTACGAGGGTCCTACGAGCAGTACTTC; D: NA; J: TRBJ2-7; V: TRBV6-2/TRBV6-3; size: NA
CDR3: CATEDRGYYNEQFF; DNA: TGTGCCACCGAGGACAGGGGCTACTACAATGAGCAGTTCTTC; D: TRBD1; J: TRBJ2-1; V: TRBV19; size: NA
CDR3: CASSESTRRASAKNIQYF; DNA: TGCGCCAGCAGTGAGTCGACTCGTCGGGCCTCAGCCAAAAACATTCAGTACTTC; D: NA; J: TRBJ2-4; V: TRBV10-2; size: few
CDR3: CASSSSSGRPNTGELFF; DNA: TGTGCCAGCAGCTCGTCTAGCGGGAGACCGAACACCGGGGAGCTGTTTTTT; D: TRBD2; J: TRBJ2-2; V: TRBV7-9; size: many